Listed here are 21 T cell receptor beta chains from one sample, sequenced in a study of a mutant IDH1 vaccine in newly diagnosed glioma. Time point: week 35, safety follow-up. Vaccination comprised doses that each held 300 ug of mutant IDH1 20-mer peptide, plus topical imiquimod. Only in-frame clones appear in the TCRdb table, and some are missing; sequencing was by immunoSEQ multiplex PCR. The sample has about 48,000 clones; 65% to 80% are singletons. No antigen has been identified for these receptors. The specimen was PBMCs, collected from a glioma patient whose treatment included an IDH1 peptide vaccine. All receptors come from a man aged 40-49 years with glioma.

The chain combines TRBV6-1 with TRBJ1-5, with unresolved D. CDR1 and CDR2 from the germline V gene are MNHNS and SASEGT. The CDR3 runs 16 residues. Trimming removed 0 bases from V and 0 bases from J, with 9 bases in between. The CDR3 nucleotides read TGTGCCAGCAGTGAAGCGGGGTGGTATAGCAATCAGCCCCAGCATTTT. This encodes CASSEAGWYSNQPQHF.

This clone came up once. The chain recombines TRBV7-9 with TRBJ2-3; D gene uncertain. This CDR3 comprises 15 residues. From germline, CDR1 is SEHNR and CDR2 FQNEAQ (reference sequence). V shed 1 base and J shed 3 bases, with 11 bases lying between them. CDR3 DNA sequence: TGTGCCAGCAGCTTAGGATTGGGGTTAACAGATACGCAGTATTTT. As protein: CASSLGLGLTDTQYF.

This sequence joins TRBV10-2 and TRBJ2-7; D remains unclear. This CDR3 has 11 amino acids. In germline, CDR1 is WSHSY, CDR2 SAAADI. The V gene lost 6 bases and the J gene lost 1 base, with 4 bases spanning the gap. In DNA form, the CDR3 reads TGCGCCAGCAGGGAATCCTACGAGCAGTACTTC. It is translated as CASRESYEQYF.

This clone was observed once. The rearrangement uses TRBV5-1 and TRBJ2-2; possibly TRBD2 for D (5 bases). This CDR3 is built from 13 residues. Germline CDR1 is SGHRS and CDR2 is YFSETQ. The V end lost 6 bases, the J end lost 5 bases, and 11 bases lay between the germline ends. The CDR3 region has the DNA TGCGCCAGCATCCGTCCGGGAACCGGGGAGCTGTTTTTT. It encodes CASIRPGTGELFF.

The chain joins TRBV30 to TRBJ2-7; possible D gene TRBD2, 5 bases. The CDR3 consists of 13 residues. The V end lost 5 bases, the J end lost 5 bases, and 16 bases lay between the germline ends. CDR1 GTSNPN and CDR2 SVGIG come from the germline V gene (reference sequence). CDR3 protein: CAWGSEVLHEQYF. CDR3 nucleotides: TGTGCCTGGGGGTCGGAGGTCCTACACGAGCAGTACTTC.

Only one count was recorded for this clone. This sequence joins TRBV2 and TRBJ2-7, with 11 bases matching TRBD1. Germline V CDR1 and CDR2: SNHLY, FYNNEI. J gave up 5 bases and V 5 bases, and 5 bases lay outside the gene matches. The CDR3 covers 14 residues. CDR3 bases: TGTGCCAGCAGTCGGGACAGGGGGAACCACGAGCAGTACTTC. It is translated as CASSRDRGNHEQYF. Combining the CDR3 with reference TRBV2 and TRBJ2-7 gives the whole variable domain EPEVTQTPSHQVTQMGQEVILRCVPISNHLYFYWYRQILGQKVEFLVSFYNNEISEKSEIFDDQFSVERPDGSNFTLKIRSTKLEDSAMYFCASSRDRGNHEQYFGPGTRLTVT.

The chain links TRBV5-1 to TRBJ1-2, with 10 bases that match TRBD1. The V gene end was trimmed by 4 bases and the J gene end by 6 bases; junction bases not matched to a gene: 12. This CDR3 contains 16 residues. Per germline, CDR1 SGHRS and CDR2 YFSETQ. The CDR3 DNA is TGCGCCAGCAGCCGAACCGGGGACAGGGGTTACGATGGCTACACCTTC. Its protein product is CASSRTGDRGYDGYTF. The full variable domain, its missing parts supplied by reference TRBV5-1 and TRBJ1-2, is KAGVTQTPRYLIKTRGQQVTLSCSPISGHRSVSWYQQTPGQGLQFLFEYFSETQRNKGNFPGRFSGRQFSNSRSEMNVSTLELGDSALYLCASSRTGDRGYDGYTFGSGTRLTVV.

In DNA, the CDR3 is TGTGCCAGCAGCCTCACCCAGGGGGCTGGTGAAGCTTTCTTT. Translated, it gives CASSLTQGAGEAFF. The chain is built from TRBV6-5 and TRBJ1-1; 8 bases match TRBD1. The ends lost 6 bases at V and 7 bases at J; junction bases unmatched: 10. Germline CDR1 MNHEY, CDR2 SVGAGI. The CDR3 is made up of 14 amino acids.

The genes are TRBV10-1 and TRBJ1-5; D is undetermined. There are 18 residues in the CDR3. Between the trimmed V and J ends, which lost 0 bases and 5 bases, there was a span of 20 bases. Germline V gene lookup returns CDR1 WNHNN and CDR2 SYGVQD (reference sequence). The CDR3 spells CASSESKGFGSVDQPQHF. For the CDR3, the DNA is TGCGCCAGCAGTGAGTCGAAGGGTTTCGGGTCGGTCGATCAGCCCCAGCATTTT.

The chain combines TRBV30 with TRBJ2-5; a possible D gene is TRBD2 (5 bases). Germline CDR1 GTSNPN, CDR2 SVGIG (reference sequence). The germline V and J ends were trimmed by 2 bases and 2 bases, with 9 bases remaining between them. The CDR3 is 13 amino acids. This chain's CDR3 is CAWSNGVQETQYF. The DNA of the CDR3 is TGTGCCTGGAGTAACGGGGTACAAGAGACCCAGTACTTC.

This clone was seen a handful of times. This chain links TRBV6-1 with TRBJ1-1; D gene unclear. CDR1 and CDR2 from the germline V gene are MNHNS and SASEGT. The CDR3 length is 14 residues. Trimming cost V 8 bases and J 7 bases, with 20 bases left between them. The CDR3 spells CASGYPQPRGEAFF. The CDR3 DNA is TGTGCCAGCGGATACCCCCAGCCGCGGGGTGAAGCTTTCTTT.

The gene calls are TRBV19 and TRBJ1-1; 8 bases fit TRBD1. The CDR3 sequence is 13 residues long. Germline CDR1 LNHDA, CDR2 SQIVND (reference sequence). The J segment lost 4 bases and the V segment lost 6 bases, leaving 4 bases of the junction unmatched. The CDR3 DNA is TGTGCCAGTAGAGACAGGGGATTCACTGAAGCTTTCTTT. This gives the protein CASRDRGFTEAFF.

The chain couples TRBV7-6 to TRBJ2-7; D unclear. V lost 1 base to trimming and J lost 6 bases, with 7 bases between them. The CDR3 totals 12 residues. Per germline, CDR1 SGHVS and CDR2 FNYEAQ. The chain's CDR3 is CASSLGCGEQYF. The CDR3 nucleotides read TGTGCCAGCAGCTTAGGTTGTGGCGAGCAGTACTTC. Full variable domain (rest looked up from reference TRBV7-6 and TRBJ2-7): GAGVSQSPRYKVTKRGQDVALRCDPISGHVSLYWYRQALGQGPEFLTYFNYEAQQDKSGLPNDRFSAERPEGSISTLTIQRTEQRDSAMYRCASSLGCGEQYFGPGTRLTVT.

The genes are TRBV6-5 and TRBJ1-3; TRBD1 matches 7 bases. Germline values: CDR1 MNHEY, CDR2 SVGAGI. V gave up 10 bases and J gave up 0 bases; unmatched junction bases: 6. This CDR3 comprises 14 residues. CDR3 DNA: TGTGCCACCTGCGACAGGGACTCTGGAAACACCATATATTTT. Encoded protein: CATCDRDSGNTIYF.

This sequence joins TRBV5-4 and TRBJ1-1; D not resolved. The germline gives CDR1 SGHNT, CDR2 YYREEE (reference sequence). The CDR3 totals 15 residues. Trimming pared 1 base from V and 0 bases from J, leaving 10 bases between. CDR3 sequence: CASSLIGLLNTEAFF. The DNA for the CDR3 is TGTGCCAGCAGCTTGATAGGACTTCTGAACACTGAAGCTTTCTTT.

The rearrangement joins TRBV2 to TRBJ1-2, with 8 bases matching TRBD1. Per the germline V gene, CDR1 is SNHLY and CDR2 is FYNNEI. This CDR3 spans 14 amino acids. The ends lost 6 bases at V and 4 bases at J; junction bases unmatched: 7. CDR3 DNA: TGTGCCAGCAGCAGACAGGGGTCCGGCTATGGCTACACCTTC. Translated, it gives CASSRQGSGYGYTF.

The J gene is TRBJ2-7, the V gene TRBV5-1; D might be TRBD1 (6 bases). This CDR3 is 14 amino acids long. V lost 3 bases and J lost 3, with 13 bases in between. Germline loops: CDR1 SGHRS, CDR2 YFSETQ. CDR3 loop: CASSSSGQYYEQYF. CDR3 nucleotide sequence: TGCGCCAGCAGCTCCTCGGGACAATACTACGAGCAGTACTTC.

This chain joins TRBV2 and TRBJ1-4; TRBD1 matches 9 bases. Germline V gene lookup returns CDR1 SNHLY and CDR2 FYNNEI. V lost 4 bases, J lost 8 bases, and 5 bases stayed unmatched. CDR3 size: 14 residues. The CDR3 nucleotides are TGTGCCAGCAGTGGACAGGGGGTGGGGGAAAAACTGTTTTTT. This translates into CASSGQGVGEKLFF.

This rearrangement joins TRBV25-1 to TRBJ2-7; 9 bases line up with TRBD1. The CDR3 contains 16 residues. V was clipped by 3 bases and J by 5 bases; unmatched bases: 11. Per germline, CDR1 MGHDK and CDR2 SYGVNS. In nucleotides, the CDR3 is TGTGCCAGCAGTGACTCAACCGGGACAGGGTACCACGAGCAGTACTTC. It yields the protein CASSDSTGTGYHEQYF.

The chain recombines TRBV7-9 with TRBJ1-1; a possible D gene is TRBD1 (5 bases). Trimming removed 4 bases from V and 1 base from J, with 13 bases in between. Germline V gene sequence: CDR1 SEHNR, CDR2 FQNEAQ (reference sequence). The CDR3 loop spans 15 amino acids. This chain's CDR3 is CASSSSRQPNTEAFF. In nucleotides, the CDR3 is TGTGCCAGCAGCTCGTCAAGACAGCCGAACACTGAAGCTTTCTTT.

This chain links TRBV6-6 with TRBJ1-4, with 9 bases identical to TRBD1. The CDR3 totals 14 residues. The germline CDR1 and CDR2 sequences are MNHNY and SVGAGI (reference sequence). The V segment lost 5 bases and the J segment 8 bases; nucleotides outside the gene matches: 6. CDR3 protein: CASSKQGAEEKLFF. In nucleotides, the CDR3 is TGTGCCAGCAGTAAACAGGGGGCGGAGGAAAAACTGTTTTTT.